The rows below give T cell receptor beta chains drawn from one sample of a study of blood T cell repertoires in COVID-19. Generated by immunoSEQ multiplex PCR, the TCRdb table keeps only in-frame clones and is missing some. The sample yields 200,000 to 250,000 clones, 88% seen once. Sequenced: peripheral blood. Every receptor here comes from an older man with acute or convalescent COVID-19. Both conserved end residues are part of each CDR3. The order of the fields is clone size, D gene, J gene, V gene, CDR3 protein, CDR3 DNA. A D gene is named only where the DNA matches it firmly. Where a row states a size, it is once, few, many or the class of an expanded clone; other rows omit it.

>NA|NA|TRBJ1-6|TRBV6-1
CASSERQGQNSPLHF
TGTGCCAGCAGTGAAAGGCAGGGGCAGAATTCACCCCTCCACTTT
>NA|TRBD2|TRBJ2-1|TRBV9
CASSVTSGSSYNEQFF
TGTGCCAGCAGCGTAACTAGCGGGAGTTCCTACAATGAGCAGTTCTTC
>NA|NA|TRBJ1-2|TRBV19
CASHRQFPYGYTF
TGTGCCAGTCACCGACAGTTCCCCTATGGCTACACCTTC
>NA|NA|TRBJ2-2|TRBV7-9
CASSLVSGSGELFF
TGTGCCAGCAGCTTAGTATCAGGGTCCGGGGAGCTGTTTTTT
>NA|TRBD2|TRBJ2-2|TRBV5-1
CASRETSWNTGELFF
TGCGCCAGCAGGGAGACTAGCTGGAACACCGGGGAGCTGTTTTTT
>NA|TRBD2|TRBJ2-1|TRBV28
CASGTSGRSNEQFF
TGTGCCAGCGGCACTAGCGGGAGGTCAAATGAGCAGTTCTTC
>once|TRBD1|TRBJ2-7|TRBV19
CASSIGQGSTYEQYF
TGTGCCAGTAGTATCGGACAGGGGTCCACCTACGAGCAGTACTTC
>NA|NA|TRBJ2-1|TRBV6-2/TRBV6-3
CASSYQQAGLNEQFF
TGTGCCAGCAGTTACCAACAGGCGGGACTTAATGAGCAGTTCTTC
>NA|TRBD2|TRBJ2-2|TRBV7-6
CASSLVVRTSDTGELFF
TGTGCCAGCAGCTTAGTTGTCCGGACTAGCGACACCGGGGAGCTGTTTTTT
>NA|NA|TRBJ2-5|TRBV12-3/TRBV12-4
CASSLRSGETQYF
TGTGCCAGCAGTTTGCGTTCCGGGGAGACCCAGTACTTC
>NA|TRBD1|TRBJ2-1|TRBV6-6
CASSARDRGNEQFF
TGTGCCAGCAGTGCAAGGGACAGGGGCAATGAGCAGTTCTTC
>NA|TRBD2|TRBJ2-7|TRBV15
CATNQRASGYEQYF
TGTGCCACCAATCAGAGGGCTAGCGGTTACGAGCAGTACTTC
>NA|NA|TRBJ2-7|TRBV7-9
CASSSGAAGNYEQYF
TGTGCCAGCAGCTCAGGGGCAGCGGGGAACTACGAGCAGTACTTC
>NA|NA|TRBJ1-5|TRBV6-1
CASSESAVFPQHF
TGTGCCAGCAGTGAATCCGCAGTATTCCCCCAGCATTTT
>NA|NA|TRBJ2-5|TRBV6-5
CASSYSPRLTQETQYF
TGTGCCAGCAGTTACTCACCGCGGCTGACCCAAGAGACCCAGTACTTC
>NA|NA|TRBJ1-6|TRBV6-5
CASKGNDNSPLHF
TGTGCCAGCAAGGGGAACGATAATTCACCCCTCCACTTT
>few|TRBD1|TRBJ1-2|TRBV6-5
CASRKGQGDYGYTF
TGTGCCAGCAGAAAAGGACAGGGGGACTATGGCTACACCTTC
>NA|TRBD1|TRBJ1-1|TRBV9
CASSSRTGNTEAFF
TGTGCCAGCAGCTCCCGGACAGGGAACACTGAAGCTTTCTTT
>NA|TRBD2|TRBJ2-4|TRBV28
CASNPSGSGRRKNIQYF
TGTGCCAGCAATCCGTCAGGGAGCGGGAGACGCAAAAACATTCAGTACTTC
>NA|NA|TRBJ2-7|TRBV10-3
CAISAGANSYEQYF
TGTGCCATCAGCGCAGGGGCGAATTCCTACGAGCAGTACTTC
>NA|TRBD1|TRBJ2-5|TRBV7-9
CASSPSLQGETQYF
TGTGCCAGCAGCCCATCATTACAGGGGGAGACCCAGTACTTC
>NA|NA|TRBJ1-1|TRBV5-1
CASSSVSIVDTEAFF
TGCGCCAGCAGCTCGGTTAGTATTGTGGACACTGAAGCTTTCTTT
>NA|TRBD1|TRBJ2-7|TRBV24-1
CATSDPGQGHYEQYF
TGTGCCACCAGTGATCCAGGACAGGGCCACTACGAGCAGTACTTC